This entry lists 12 T cell receptor beta chains sequenced from one sample in a study of early T cells in non-severe SARS-CoV-2 infection. TCRdb reprocessed the 5' RACE reads via MiXCR and lists one record per CDR3 protein. The table shows some 26,000 distinct CDR3 sequences, with 4% to 5.5% occurring only once. Material: whole blood. Source of these receptors: an adult who was a healthcare worker with PCR-confirmed SARS-CoV-2 infection or an uninfected control (not recorded which).

This clonotype was recorded at least ten times. CDR3 sequence: CASALSNQPQHF. Written as DNA, the CDR3 is TGTGCCAGTGCCCTTAGCAATCAGCCCCAGCATTTT. The chain carries TRBV12-3 or TRBV12-4 and TRBJ1-5; no firm D call. The CDR3 length is 12 residues. V was trimmed by 9 bases and J by 0 bases, leaving 6 bases between them.

The table lists this clonotype with many counts. The DNA for the CDR3 is TGTGCCAGCTCCCGGGTCGGCAGGACCAACACTGAAGCTTTCTTT. It is translated as CASSRVGRTNTEAFF. The chain has TRBV18 and TRBJ1-1; D not resolved. Trimming cost V 6 bases and J 2 bases, with 16 bases left between them. The CDR3 totals 15 residues. CDR1 and CDR2 (germline): KGHSH, LQKENI.

This clonotype came up a few times. The chain carries TRBV12-3 or TRBV12-4 and TRBJ1-5; D is unclear. CDR3 length: 14 amino acids. Trimming stripped 3 bases from V and 3 bases from J, with 9 bases between. Written as DNA, the CDR3 is TGTGCCAGCAGTTTTTTGGGATCCAATCAGCCCCAGCATTTT. Translating it yields CASSFLGSNQPQHF.

V usage is TRBV20-1 and J usage is TRBJ1-4; D is ambiguous. Germline lookup yields CDR1 DFQATT and CDR2 SNEGSKA (reference sequence). The CDR3 extends over 13 amino acids. With 7 bases removed from V and 5 bases from J, the gap between germline ends came to 14 bases. This CDR3 reads CSVSPGVNEKLFF. The CDR3 region has the DNA TGCAGTGTAAGCCCGGGCGTAAATGAAAAACTGTTTTTT.

This clonotype occurred many times. The gene calls are TRBV12-3 or TRBV12-4 and TRBJ1-2, with D hard to call. The CDR3 length is 14 residues. V lost 4 bases and J lost 0, with 9 bases in between. The CDR3 here is CASSSTVPNYGYTF. The CDR3 nucleotides are TGTGCCAGCAGTTCCACGGTACCTAACTATGGCTACACCTTC.

This clonotype has a handful of counts. The chain links TRBV6-1 to TRBJ2-3; unclear D gene. The V end lost 4 bases, the J end lost 0 bases, and 14 bases lay between the germline ends. From germline, CDR1 is MNHNS and CDR2 SASEGT. The CDR3 runs 16 residues. DNA of the CDR3: TGTGCCAGCAGTGGAATCCTAGTTGGTAGCACAGATACGCAGTATTTT. Residues: CASSGILVGSTDTQYF.

This clonotype was picked up many times. The V and J genes are TRBV24-1 and TRBJ2-3; 8 nucleotides match TRBD2. Trimming took 3 bases from V and 0 from J; bases not matched to a gene: 7. The CDR3 sequence is 17 residues long. From germline, CDR1 is KGHDR and CDR2 SFDVKD. This CDR3 is CATSDHWTSSSTDTQYF. The CDR3 region has the DNA TGTGCCACCAGTGATCACTGGACTAGCAGTAGCACAGATACGCAGTATTTT.

This clonotype was recorded a few times. This chain links TRBV29-1 with TRBJ1-1; D remains unclear. Germline assignment: CDR1 SQVTM and CDR2 ANQGSEA. V shed 7 bases and J shed 5 bases, with 17 bases lying between them. CDR3 length equals 13 residues. The CDR3 reads CSAGRSGETEAFF. For the CDR3, the DNA is TGCAGCGCTGGAAGGTCGGGAGAGACTGAAGCTTTCTTT.

The chain is built from TRBV18 and TRBJ2-3; 7 bases map to TRBD1. Per germline, CDR1 KGHSH and CDR2 LQKENI. The V and J ends lost 5 bases and 3 bases, in that order; junction bases with no gene match: 8. This CDR3 comprises 15 residues. The CDR3: CASSKTGFETDTQYF. Written as DNA, the CDR3 is TGTGCCAGCTCAAAGACAGGGTTTGAGACAGATACGCAGTATTTT. Full variable domain (remainder filled in from reference TRBV18 and TRBJ2-3): NAGVMQNPRHLVRRRGQEARLRCSPMKGHSHVYWYRQLPEEGLKFMVYLQKENIIDESGMPKERFSAEFPKEGPSILRIQQVVRGDSAAYFCASSKTGFETDTQYFGPGTRLTVL.

The genes are TRBV7-9 and TRBJ2-5; TRBD1 matches at 7 bases. Germline V CDR1 and CDR2: SEHNR, FQNEAQ (reference sequence). This CDR3 is built from 15 residues. The J segment lost 5 bases and the V segment lost 2 bases, leaving 8 bases of the junction unmatched. The CDR3 loop is CASSLRLGGSETQYF. In nucleotides, the CDR3 is TGTGCCAGCAGCTTAAGGCTAGGGGGCTCGGAGACCCAGTACTTC.

This clonotype was observed a handful of times. The chain is built from TRBV20-1 and TRBJ2-2, with 9 nucleotides matching TRBD1. CDR3 size: 14 residues. J gave up 8 bases and V 5 bases, and 9 bases lay outside the gene matches. Germline V gene lookup returns CDR1 DFQATT and CDR2 SNEGSKA (reference sequence). The CDR3 DNA reads as TGCAGTGCTCGCATAAACAGGGGGCAGGGGGAGCTGTTTTTT. Translation gives CSARINRGQGELFF.

This clonotype was seen at least ten times. CDR3 nucleotide sequence: TGTGCCTGGAGTGTAAATCCAGCCGGGGAGCTGTTTTTT. Residues: CAWSVNPAGELFF. The rearrangement joins TRBV30 to TRBJ2-2; D gene ambiguous. Trimming took off 0 bases at V and 6 bases at J, with 8 bases between the two ends. The germline gives CDR1 GTSNPN, CDR2 SVGIG (reference sequence). CDR3 length: 13 residues. Full variable domain (remainder filled in from reference TRBV30 and TRBJ2-2): SQTIHQWPATLVQPVGSPLSLECTVEGTSNPNLYWYRQAAGRGLQLLFYSVGIGQISSEVPQNLSASRPQDRQFILSSKKLLLSDSGFYLCAWSVNPAGELFFGEGSRLTVL.